Given below is one T cell receptor beta chain in context. This specimen belongs to a study of blood T cell repertoires in COVID-19. Study in general: Whether acute or convalescent, the COVID-19 samples came from the United States, Italy and Spain. The analysed material was cDNA or gDNA that came from T cells, B-cell-depleted T cells, or PBMCs.

Original processing notes: Counts of nucleated cells, estimated from reference gene primer amplification, were obtained. Generated by immunoSEQ multiplex PCR, the TCRdb table keeps only in-frame clones and is missing some. D and trimming were read from the DNA, whereas the V and J calls and clone size are those reported in that table. The sample lists around 75,000 clones; roughly 89% were seen once. There are 16 residues in the CDR3. V dropped 7 bases and J dropped 3; count of bases not matched to a gene: 10. Per germline, CDR1 KGHDR and CDR2 SFDVKD. V and J are TRBV24-1 and TRBJ2-1; 8 bases are a match to TRBD1. The receptor was derived from a man aged 55 to 70 with acute or convalescent COVID-19. The specimen sequenced was peripheral blood. CDR3 residues: CATSLTGTGIYNEQFF. The CDR3 DNA follows: TGTGCCACCAGCCTTACCGGGACAGGAATCTACAATGAGCAGTTCTTC.